Listed here are 17 T cell receptor beta chains from one sample, sequenced in a study of CD8+CD57+ T cells in acquired aplastic anemia listed by TCRdb under 2018. Sequencing used an Illumina HiSeq 2000. Genomic DNA served as template for TCR beta VDJ combination and CDR3 sequence profiling. The public reads were reanalyzed by TCRdb: fastp trimming at Q25, MiXCR alignment, in-frame beta chains only. Rows with a matching CDR3 protein are joined into one entry that keeps the most common DNA and genes. For this sample there are approximately 130,000 distinct CDR3 sequences; 41% appear just once. Roughly 8.1% of the sample is in the top ten clones. Sequencing used sorted CD4+, CD8+, or CD8+CD57+ T cells (not recorded which) from PBMCs. All receptors derive from a human donor in good health, serving as a control.

This clonotype was recorded at least ten times. The V gene is TRBV30, the J gene TRBJ1-6; D call uncertain. The CDR3 extends over 12 amino acids. V was shortened by 0 bases and J by 10 bases, with 7 bases between the two germline ends. CDR1 and CDR2 from the germline V gene are GTSNPN and SVGIG (reference sequence). CDR3 DNA: TGTGCCTGGAGTGTTGTGGAATCACCCCTCCACTTT. Its translation: CAWSVVESPLHF.

In this sample, this clonotype turned up many times. The chain couples TRBV7-9 to TRBJ1-1; D might be TRBD1 (6 bases). Germline-derived CDR1 and CDR2 are SEHNR and FQNEAQ (reference sequence). The CDR3 extends over 12 amino acids. Trimming left V 1 base short and J 10 bases short, with 10 bases between. For the CDR3, the DNA is TGTGCCAGCAGCTTAGTAGAGGACAGAGCTTTCTTT. Residues: CASSLVEDRAFF.

Comment on this clonotype: This may come from a read error, since a much larger clone is one base off. CDR3 amino acids: CASSLDDSYNGQFF. CDR3 nucleotides: TGTGCCAGCAGCTTGGATGACTCCTACAATGGGCAGTTCTTC. J is TRBJ2-1 and V is TRBV7-7; D unclear. CDR3 length: 14 residues. Germline lookup yields CDR1 SSHAT and CDR2 FNYEAQ (reference sequence).

CDR3 coding DNA: TGTGCCAGCAGGCGGCCCGGGACAGTTTATTACGAGCAGTACTTC. As protein: CASRRPGTVYYEQYF. V usage is TRBV5-4 and J usage is TRBJ2-7, with 7 bases fitting TRBD1. The CDR3 has 15 amino acids. Germline V gives CDR1 SGHNT, CDR2 YYREEE (reference sequence). V shed 5 bases and J 4 bases; nucleotides not matched to a gene: 12.

This clonotype was observed a single time. J is TRBJ1-1 and V is TRBV10-3; the D gene is possibly TRBD1 (5 bases). Trimming pared 2 bases from V and 4 bases from J, leaving 14 bases between. This CDR3 is built from 15 residues. Germline loops: CDR1 ENHRY, CDR2 SYGVKD. The CDR3, as DNA: TGTGCCATCAGTGAGGGGGGGTCGCGCCTCACTGAAGCTTTCTTT. Translating it yields CAISEGGSRLTEAFF.

As to this clonotype: A much larger clone lies a single base off, so this may be a read error. This sequence joins TRBV5-1 and TRBJ1-5, with D possibly TRBD1 on 5 matching bases. CDR3 size: 15 residues. Germline-derived CDR1 and CDR2 are SGHRS and YFSETQ. The CDR3 reads CASGLEGTPNQPQHF. In DNA form, the CDR3 reads TGCGCCAGCGGCTTGGAAGGGACCCCCAATCAGCCCCAGCATTTT. Together with reference TRBV5-1 and TRBJ1-5, the CDR3 gives the full variable domain: KAGVTQTPRYLIKTRGQQVTLSCSPISGHRSVSWYQQTPGQGLQFLFEYFSETQRNKGNFPGRFSGRQFSNSRSEMNVSTLELGDSALYLCASGLEGTPNQPQHFGDGTRLSIL.

Only a few counts were recorded for this clonotype. The chain is built from TRBV15 and TRBJ2-1; TRBD2 matches 7 bases. The germline CDR1 and CDR2 sequences are LNHNV and YYDKDF (reference sequence). With 7 bases clipped from V and 4 bases from J, the junction kept 10 bases outside the gene matches. The CDR3 is made up of 15 amino acids. The CDR3 protein is CATIKAGVMYNEQFF. The CDR3 DNA is TGTGCCACCATAAAGGCGGGAGTAATGTACAATGAGCAGTTCTTC.

This clonotype was found many times. This chain links TRBV24-1 with TRBJ2-5; 7 bases line up with TRBD2. Germline values: CDR1 KGHDR, CDR2 SFDVKD. The CDR3 runs to 14 residues. V trimming: 1 base; J trimming: 3 bases; junction bases outside the gene matches: 1. CDR3 nucleotide sequence: TGTGCCACCAGTGATTTAGGGAGGGAAGAGACCCAGTACTTC. Translation: CATSDLGREETQYF.

The chain recombines TRBV2 with TRBJ2-7; maybe TRBD2 (5 bases). The CDR3 is 15 residues long. Germline V lookup: CDR1 SNHLY, CDR2 FYNNEI. Trimming left V 5 bases short and J 4 bases short, with 18 bases between. This CDR3 reads CASSPTTREIYEQYF. CDR3 nucleotides: TGTGCCAGCAGTCCCACGACGAGGGAGATATACGAGCAGTACTTC.

The chain couples TRBV2 to TRBJ2-1, with a tentative D call TRBD2 (6 bases). Trimming cost V 8 bases and J 9 bases, with 8 bases left between them. CDR1 is SNHLY and CDR2 is FYNNEI in the germline V gene. This CDR3 is 10 amino acids long. The CDR3 DNA reads as TGTGCCAGCGGGGACTGTGAGCAGTTCTTC. Translating gives CASGDCEQFF.

This clonotype was found many times. The V call is TRBV6-1, the J call TRBJ2-3; D is unresolved. Germline lookup yields CDR1 MNHNS and CDR2 SASEGT. V shed 4 bases and J shed 2 bases, with 10 bases lying between them. The CDR3 consists of 14 residues. This CDR3 is CASSAQAATDTQYF. The CDR3 bases are TGTGCCAGCAGTGCCCAGGCTGCCACAGATACGCAGTATTTT.

A note on this clonotype: Possible read error: a much larger clone is one base away. No conserved phenylalanine or tryptophan ends this CDR3, so it is likely a read error. The V gene is TRBV6-1, the J gene TRBJ2-1; tentative D call: TRBD2 (6 bases). The ends were cut back, 7 bases at V and 9 bases at J, with 19 bases in the middle. Germline lookup yields CDR1 MNHNS and CDR2 SASEGT. The CDR3 is made up of 14 amino acids. In nucleotides, the CDR3 is TGTGCCAGCACCCTGTTGACTAGTCAGGGTGAGCAGTTCCTC. Translation: CASTLLTSQGEQFL.

This chain joins TRBV6-1 and TRBJ1-4; possible D gene TRBD1, 6 bases. This CDR3 contains 14 residues. V lost 7 bases and J 4 bases, leaving 13 bases between the germline ends. Germline V gene data show CDR1 as MNHNS and CDR2 as SASEGT. The CDR3 DNA is TGTGCCAGCACCTCAGGGGCCAGTAATGAAAAACTGTTTTTT. Translation: CASTSGASNEKLFF.

Ten or more counts support this clonotype. This sequence joins TRBV15 and TRBJ2-7, with 8 bases that match TRBD2. This CDR3 comprises 15 residues. The V gene's germline CDR1 is LNHNV and CDR2 YYDKDF (reference sequence). J lost 4 bases, V lost 1 base, and 6 bases had no gene match. The CDR3 here is CATSRAGRLAYEQYF. CDR3 bases: TGTGCCACCAGCAGAGCGGGGAGACTAGCGTACGAGCAGTACTTC.

The gene calls are TRBV29-1 and TRBJ2-1, with D hard to call. Germline V gives CDR1 SQVTM, CDR2 ANQGSEA. The CDR3 extends over 13 amino acids. Between the trimmed V and J ends, which lost 4 bases and 2 bases, there was a span of 9 bases. The CDR3 is CSVGMSPYNEQFF. The CDR3 bases are TGCAGCGTTGGCATGTCCCCCTACAATGAGCAGTTCTTC.

The chain employs TRBV2 and TRBJ1-2; D uncertain. The CDR3 sequence is 12 residues long. Germline values: CDR1 SNHLY, CDR2 FYNNEI. The ends were cut back, 6 bases at V and 6 bases at J, with 11 bases in the middle. The CDR3 sequence is CASSFVEDGYTF. The DNA for the CDR3 is TGTGCCAGCAGCTTCGTAGAGGATGGCTACACCTTC. Complete variable domain (other parts from reference TRBV2 and TRBJ1-2): EPEVTQTPSHQVTQMGQEVILRCVPISNHLYFYWYRQILGQKVEFLVSFYNNEISEKSEIFDDQFSVERPDGSNFTLKIRSTKLEDSAMYFCASSFVEDGYTFGSGTRLTVV.

This clonotype showed up just a few times. The gene calls are TRBV29-1 and TRBJ2-3; TRBD2 matches at 12 bases. The germline V gene encodes CDR1 SQVTM and CDR2 ANQGSEA. Trimming removed 5 bases from V and 0 bases from J; junction bases left unmatched: 3. This CDR3 is built from 15 residues. The CDR3 DNA follows: TGCAGCGTTTCCGGGACTAGCGGGAGCACAGATACGCAGTATTTT. As protein: CSVSGTSGSTDTQYF.